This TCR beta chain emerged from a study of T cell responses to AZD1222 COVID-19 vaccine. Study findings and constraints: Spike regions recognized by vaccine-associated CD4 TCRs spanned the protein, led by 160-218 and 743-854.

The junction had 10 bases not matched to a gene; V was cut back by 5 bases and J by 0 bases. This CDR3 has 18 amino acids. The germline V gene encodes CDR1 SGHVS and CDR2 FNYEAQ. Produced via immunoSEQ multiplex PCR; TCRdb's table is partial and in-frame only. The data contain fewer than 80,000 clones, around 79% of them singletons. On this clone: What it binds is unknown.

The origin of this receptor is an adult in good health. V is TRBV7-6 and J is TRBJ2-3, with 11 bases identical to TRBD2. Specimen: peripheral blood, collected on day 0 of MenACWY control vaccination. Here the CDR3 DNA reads TGTGCCAGCAGCCCAGGGCTAGCGGGAGGTCCCAGCACAGATACGCAGTATTTT. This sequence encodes CASSPGLAGGPSTDTQYF.